The rows below give T cell receptor beta chains drawn from one sample of a study of T cells in Graves' hyperthyroidism and ophthalmopathy. TCRdb itself ran the multiplex PCR reads through MiXCR, one entry per CDR3 protein. The sample yields over 550,000 distinct CDR3 sequences, approximately 15% seen once. The sample comprised blood. The receptors shown here come from a woman under 30 with Graves' hyperthyroidism. Both conserved end residues are part of each CDR3.

TRBJ2-2,TRBV28,CASSLWASGKIGELFF
TRBJ2-1,TRBV29-1,CSAMTSGRDNEQFF
TRBJ2-3,TRBV20-1,CSVYTQGGGVVSTDTQYF
TRBJ1-5,TRBV15,CATSGAGVQDQPQHF
TRBJ2-2,TRBV2,CASSERNTGELFF
TRBJ2-7,TRBV11-3,CASSLALAGVFYEQYF
TRBJ1-5,TRBV25-1,CASSDGWDQPQHF
TRBJ2-5,TRBV7-2,CASSLSGFLLAGGGETQYF
TRBJ2-7,TRBV20-1,CSADSGTSSYEQYF
TRBJ1-5,TRBV4-2,CASSQGDGLNQPQHF
TRBJ2-1,TRBV7-6,CASSLAASGRHNEQFF
TRBJ2-7,TRBV7-9,CASSHGQGYEQYF
TRBJ1-2,TRBV7-8,CASSLGGVGGYTF
TRBJ2-5,TRBV20-1,CSARFGGRAVKTQYF
TRBJ2-5,TRBV5-5,CASSSTDQETQYF
TRBJ2-5,TRBV9,CASSSGGGAQETQYF
TRBJ2-7,TRBV2,CASRTGIPYEQYF
TRBJ2-2,TRBV12-3/TRBV12-4,CASSFEQRVTGELFF
TRBJ1-1,TRBV12-3/TRBV12-4,CASTVGVEAFF
TRBJ1-5,TRBV5-1,CASSLAGARGQPQHF
TRBJ1-6,TRBV4-3,CASSQDRGARGSPLHF
TRBJ2-2,TRBV27,CASSGLAGDPGELFF